This TCR beta chain was found in a study of patients and donors after allogeneic stem cell transplantation. Each CDR3 protein gets one entry after TCRdb re-called the RT-PCR reads with MiXCR. The sample gives about 40,000 distinct CDR3 sequences, over 25% of which show up once; roughly 70% is in the top ten. Looked up from germline, CDR1 is MNHEY and CDR2 is SVGAGI. CDR3 length equals 15 residues. V lost 6 bases and J lost 3, with 16 bases in between. This clonotype was observed a handful of times. The specimen was blood, either unsorted or a sorted T cell fraction (not recorded which). The clonotype originates from a human donor who was either an allogeneic HSCT recipient or a stem cell or donor lymphocyte infusion donor (not recorded which). It is not recorded whose cells these are; they may come from a transplant donor. V usage is TRBV6-5 and J usage is TRBJ2-3; a possible D gene is TRBD1 (6 bases). CDR3 DNA sequence: TGTGCCAGCAGACACTACAGGGAAACAACAGATACGCAGTATTTT. Its protein product is CASRHYRETTDTQYF.